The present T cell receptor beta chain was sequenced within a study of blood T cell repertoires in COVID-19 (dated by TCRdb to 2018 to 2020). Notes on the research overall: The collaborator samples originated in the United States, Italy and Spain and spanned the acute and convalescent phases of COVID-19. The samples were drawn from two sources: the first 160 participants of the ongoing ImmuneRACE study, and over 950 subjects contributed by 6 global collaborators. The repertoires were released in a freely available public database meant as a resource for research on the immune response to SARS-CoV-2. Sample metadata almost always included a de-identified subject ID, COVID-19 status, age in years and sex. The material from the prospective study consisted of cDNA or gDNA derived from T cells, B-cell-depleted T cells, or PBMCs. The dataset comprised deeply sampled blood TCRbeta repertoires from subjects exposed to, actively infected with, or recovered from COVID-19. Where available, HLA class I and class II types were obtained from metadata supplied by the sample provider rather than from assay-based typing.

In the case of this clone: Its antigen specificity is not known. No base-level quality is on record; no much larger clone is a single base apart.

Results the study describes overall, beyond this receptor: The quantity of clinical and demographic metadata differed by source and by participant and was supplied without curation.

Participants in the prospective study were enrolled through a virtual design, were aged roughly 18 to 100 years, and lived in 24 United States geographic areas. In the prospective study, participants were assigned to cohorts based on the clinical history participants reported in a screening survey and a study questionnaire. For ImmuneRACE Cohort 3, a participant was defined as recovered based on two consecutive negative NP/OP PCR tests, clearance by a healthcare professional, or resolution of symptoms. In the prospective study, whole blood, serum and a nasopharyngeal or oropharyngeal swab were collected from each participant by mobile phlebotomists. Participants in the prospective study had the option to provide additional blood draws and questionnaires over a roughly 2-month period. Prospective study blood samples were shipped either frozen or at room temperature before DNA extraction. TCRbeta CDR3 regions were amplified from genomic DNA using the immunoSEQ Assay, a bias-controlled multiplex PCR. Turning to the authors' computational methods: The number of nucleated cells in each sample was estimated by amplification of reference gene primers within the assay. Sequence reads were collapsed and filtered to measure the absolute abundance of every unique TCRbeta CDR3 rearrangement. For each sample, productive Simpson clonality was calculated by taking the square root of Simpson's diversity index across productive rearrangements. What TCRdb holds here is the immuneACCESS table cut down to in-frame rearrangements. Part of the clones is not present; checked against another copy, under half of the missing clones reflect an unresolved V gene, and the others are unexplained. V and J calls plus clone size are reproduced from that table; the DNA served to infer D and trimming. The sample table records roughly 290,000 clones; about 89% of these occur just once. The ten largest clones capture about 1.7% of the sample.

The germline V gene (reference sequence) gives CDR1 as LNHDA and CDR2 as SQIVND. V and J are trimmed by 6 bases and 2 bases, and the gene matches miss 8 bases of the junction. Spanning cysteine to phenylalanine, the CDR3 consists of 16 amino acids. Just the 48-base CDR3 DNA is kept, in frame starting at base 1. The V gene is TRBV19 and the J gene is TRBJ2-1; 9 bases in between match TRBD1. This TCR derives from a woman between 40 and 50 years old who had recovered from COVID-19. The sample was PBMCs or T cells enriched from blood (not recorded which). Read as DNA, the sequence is TGTGCCAGTAGCTTCAGGGGACAGGGTCCCTACAATGAGCAGTTCTTC. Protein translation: CASSFRGQGPYNEQFF.